This T cell receptor (beta chain) was sequenced during a study of cytomegalovirus exposure and HLA in healthy donors. Study-wide findings and caveats: The Asian-associated ancestry cluster reportedly had fewer N-insertions than the 666-donor mean in a later analysis. Likely technical artifact: a cluster of highly shared sequence variants.

Concerning this clone: Its target is unknown.

CDR3 length equals 19 residues. After removal of 2 bases from V and 7 bases from J, the junction contained 20 bases not matched to a gene. Germline V gene lookup returns CDR1 LGHNA and CDR2 YSLEER. Vbeta (60) and Jbeta (13) primers were used in the PCR. Data came from immunoSEQ multiplex PCR; TCRdb stores just in-frame clones and leaves some out. The table shows some 120,000 clones, with roughly four fifths occurring only once. This chain joins TRBV4-3 and TRBJ1-2, with 9 positions matching TRBD1. Input material: PBMCs. This clonotype was sampled from a man aged 35-49 years in good health and CMV-seronegative. CDR3 residues: CASSQFGIGGSGTGLGYTF. CDR3 sequence (DNA): TGCGCCAGCAGCCAATTTGGGATCGGGGGGTCCGGGACAGGGCTTGGCTACACCTTC.